The TCR beta chain described here comes from a study of T-cell reconstitution after alpha-beta-depleted transplantation in children. The CDR3 is 15 amino acids. Trimming took 3 bases from V and 1 from J, leaving 13 bases between them. Germline values: CDR1 SGHRS, CDR2 YFSETQ. The TCRbeta library incorporated unique molecular identifiers. A single record per CDR3 protein comes from TCRdb applying MiXCR to the PCR reads. This table holds about 200,000 distinct CDR3 sequences, about 14% found once. This clonotype appeared many times. This clonotype originated in a human donor who donated a stem cell graft to a child with acute lymphoblastic leukemia. The rearrangement uses TRBV5-1 and TRBJ1-2; D is possibly TRBD1 (6 bases). The material was PBMCs from the stem cell graft donor, obtained from the stem cell graft. CDR3 nucleotides: TGCGCCAGCAGCTGGGGGGACACGCGTAACTATGGCTACACCTTC. This codes for CASSWGDTRNYGYTF.